These 13 T cell receptor beta chains were sequenced from one sample in a study of T cell responses to AZD1222 COVID-19 vaccine. Only in-frame clones appear in the TCRdb table, and some are missing; sequencing was by immunoSEQ multiplex PCR. The table includes over 75,000 clones, roughly nine tenths detected once. Sequencing used peripheral blood, obtained 28 days after the second AZD1222 dose. The receptors were sampled from an adult who received the AZD1222 COVID-19 vaccine.

This clone was counted once. The gene calls are TRBV9 and TRBJ2-7, with no clear D. Per germline, CDR1 SGDLS and CDR2 YYNGEE. Trimming shortened V by 0 bases and J by 7 bases, and 8 bases separated the two germline ends. The CDR3 has 12 amino acids. CDR3 protein: CASSVGVGEQYF. CDR3 in DNA: TGTGCCAGCAGCGTAGGAGTGGGAGAGCAGTACTTC. Combining the CDR3 with reference TRBV9 and TRBJ2-7 gives the whole variable domain DSGVTQTPKHLITATGQRVTLRCSPRSGDLSVYWYQQSLDQGLQFLIQYYNGEERAKGNILERFSAQQFPDLHSELNLSSLELGDSALYFCASSVGVGEQYFGPGTRLTVT.

The rearrangement uses TRBV11-2 and TRBJ2-1; 11 bases match TRBD2. There are 18 residues in the CDR3. Germline values: CDR1 SGHAT, CDR2 FQNNGV. With 1 base clipped from V and 0 bases from J, the junction kept 5 bases outside the gene matches. CDR3 in DNA: TGTGCCAGCAGCTTAGCTAGCGGGGGGTTTAGCTCCTACAATGAGCAGTTCTTC. It yields the protein CASSLASGGFSSYNEQFF.

This clone was seen more than once but under ten times. The gene calls are TRBV6-5 and TRBJ2-7; D uncertain. CDR3 size: 14 residues. CDR1 MNHEY and CDR2 SVGAGI come from the germline V gene. Trimming took off 2 bases at V and 6 bases at J, with 14 bases between the two ends. This CDR3 is CASSYASWAGEQYF. The CDR3 region has the DNA TGTGCCAGCAGTTACGCCTCTTGGGCCGGCGAGCAGTACTTC.

This chain links TRBV25-1 with TRBJ1-2; D unclear. The V gene's germline CDR1 is MGHDK and CDR2 SYGVNS. V lost 3 bases and J 0 bases, leaving 14 bases between the germline ends. This CDR3 spans 16 amino acids. The CDR3 nucleotides are TGTGCCAGCAGTGAGCCGGGCGGTTTTTCTAACTATGGCTACACCTTC. As protein: CASSEPGGFSNYGYTF.

V usage is TRBV7-8 and J usage is TRBJ1-4; TRBD1 might be the D (5 bases). This CDR3 has 16 amino acids. V lost 5 bases and J lost 3, with 16 bases in between. In germline, CDR1 is SGHVS, CDR2 FQNEAQ. CDR3 region: CASSLLGGSANEKLFF. CDR3 DNA: TGTGCCAGCAGCCTCCTGGGGGGGTCGGCTAATGAAAAACTGTTTTTT.

This chain uses TRBV4-3 with TRBJ2-1; 15 nucleotides line up with TRBD2. CDR1 is LGHNA and CDR2 is YSLEER in the germline V gene. CDR3 size: 16 residues. V lost 0 bases, J lost 12 bases, and 6 bases stayed unmatched. CDR3 bases: TGCGCCAGCAGCCAAGATGGACTAGCGGGGGGGCTTCGGCAGTTCTTC. It translates to CASSQDGLAGGLRQFF.

The V gene is TRBV20-1, the J gene TRBJ1-1, with a tentative D call TRBD1 (6 bases). Germline CDR1 reads DFQATT; CDR2 reads SNEGSKA (reference sequence). V lost 3 bases to trimming and J lost 6 bases, with 11 bases between them. This CDR3 spans 12 amino acids. The CDR3 region is CSASRQEPEAFF. The CDR3 region has the DNA TGCAGTGCTAGTAGACAGGAACCTGAAGCTTTCTTT.

This clone came up a few times. The chain carries TRBV15 and TRBJ2-6; no reliable D call. V was cut by 1 base and J by 0 bases, with 16 bases left in between. Germline CDR1 and CDR2: LNHNV and YYDKDF (reference sequence). The CDR3 is made up of 19 amino acids. CDR3 DNA sequence: TGTGCCACCAGCAGAGGACGGTGGCAGGCTATCTCTGGGGCCAACGTCCTGACTTTC. Amino acids: CATSRGRWQAISGANVLTF.

The J gene is TRBJ1-5, the V gene TRBV12-3 or TRBV12-4; no definite D call. V was shortened by 3 bases and J by 6 bases, with 9 bases between the two germline ends. The CDR3 extends over 13 amino acids. CDR3 in DNA: TGTGCCAGCAGTTTGCGGGGTTCTCAGCCCCAGCATTTT. It specifies CASSLRGSQPQHF.

This clone has a single count. In nucleotides, the CDR3 is TGTGCCAGCAGCGCCGTTGGACAGCTACTTTTCTTC. It yields the protein CASSAVGQLLFF. The chain employs TRBV7-9 and TRBJ2-1; TRBD1 is a possible D gene (6 bases). Germline CDR1 and CDR2: SEHNR and FQNEAQ (reference sequence). Between the trimmed V and J ends, which lost 5 bases and 16 bases, there was a span of 18 bases. This CDR3 comprises 12 residues.

This clone has just one count. The chain combines TRBV5-1 with TRBJ1-4; a weak D match, TRBD1 (5 bases). V lost 2 bases to trimming and J lost 8 bases, with 16 bases between them. The CDR3 is 15 residues long. Germline V gene sequence: CDR1 SGHRS, CDR2 YFSETQ. The CDR3 bases are TGCGCCAGCAGCTTCAACCGGGGGGGATACGAAAAACTGTTTTTT. Its translation is CASSFNRGGYEKLFF.

The chain joins TRBV6-2 or TRBV6-3 to TRBJ2-5; perhaps TRBD1 as D (6 bases). Germline V gene data show CDR1 as MNHEY and CDR2 as SVGEGT. The CDR3 totals 14 residues. V was shortened by 5 bases and J by 1 base, with 11 bases between the two germline ends. CDR3 nucleotides: TGTGCCAGCAGTCACTGGGACATCCAAGAGACCCAGTACTTC. The encoded protein is CASSHWDIQETQYF.

In regard to this clone: At one of its ends the junction is not consistent with the germline gene, which may arise from a read error. V and J are TRBV12-3 or TRBV12-4 and TRBJ1-5; no firm D call. The CDR3 spans 13 residues. CDR3 amino acids: CASSRTSSQPQHF. Here the CDR3 DNA reads TGTGCCAGCAGCCGTACCAGCAGTCAGCCCCAGCATTTT.